These 30 T cell receptor beta chains share one sample of origin, sequenced in a study of blood T cells in healthy people across ages (dated by TCRdb to the mid-2010s). The library came from 5' RACE. The instrument was an Illumina HiSeq 2500. A second PCR of roughly 6 to 11 cycles was run with a J-beta primer mix and a sample-barcoded 5' primer. TCRdb reran the public reads through fastp at Q25 and MiXCR, keeping productive beta chains. For every CDR3 protein sequence, its rows merge into one entry that carries the most common genes and DNA. The sample yields approximately 350,000 distinct CDR3 sequences; over 45% were counted once. The ten largest account for 51% of the sample. Sequenced input: blood. All receptors come from a man aged 55 to 70 in good health.

There are a few counts of this clonotype. The V and J genes are TRBV2 and TRBJ1-3; D remains ambiguous. Trimming removed 7 bases from V and 0 bases from J, with 13 bases in between. This CDR3 is built from 15 residues. The germline CDR1 and CDR2 sequences are SNHLY and FYNNEI. Written as DNA, the CDR3 is TGTGCCAGCAATCCAAGGGCAACCTCTGGAAACACCATATATTTT. It yields the protein CASNPRATSGNTIYF.

This chain joins TRBV4-3 and TRBJ2-7, with TRBD2 matching over 7 bases. Losses at the gene ends were 0 bases for V and 7 bases for J; bases not matched to a gene: 12. There are 16 residues in the CDR3. CDR1 LGHNA and CDR2 YSLEER come from the germline V gene. Here the CDR3 reads CASSQEGAGLAREQYF. The CDR3 region has the DNA TGCGCCAGCAGCCAAGAGGGAGCGGGACTGGCAAGGGAGCAGTACTTC.

V and J are TRBV18 and TRBJ2-5; possibly TRBD1 for D (6 bases). The J call is uncertain, as TRBJ2-7 better fits the DNA end. Germline V gene sequence: CDR1 KGHSH, CDR2 LQKENI. The CDR3 is made up of 18 amino acids. DNA of the CDR3: TGTGCCAGCTCACCGTCAGGACGACTTACAGACAGGACCTACGAGCAGTACTTC. Translation gives CASSPSGRLTDRTYEQYF.

This clonotype was counted many times. V usage is TRBV6-6 and J usage is TRBJ2-1; D remains unclear. Germline loops: CDR1 MNHNY, CDR2 SVGAGI (reference sequence). This CDR3 contains 15 residues. V was pared by 6 bases and J by 3 bases, with 15 bases between. Written as DNA, the CDR3 is TGTGCCAGCAGCCCCACGAGGCAAAACTACAATGAGCAGTTCTTC. Protein product: CASSPTRQNYNEQFF.

This rearrangement joins TRBV4-2 to TRBJ2-1; D not certain. There are 12 residues in the CDR3. Trimming took off 1 base at V and 13 bases at J, with 11 bases between the two ends. The V gene's germline CDR1 is LGHNA and CDR2 YNFKEQ. CDR3 sequence reads: CASSQGGETQFF. The CDR3 DNA is TGTGCCAGCAGCCAAGGAGGAGAGACCCAGTTCTTC.

J is TRBJ2-5 and V is TRBV25-1, with D possibly being TRBD1 (6 bases). V lost 4 bases and J 0 bases, leaving 12 bases between the germline ends. Germline V gene data show CDR1 as MGHDK and CDR2 as SYGVNS. CDR3 size: 15 residues. CDR3 in amino acids: CASSAGTGNQETQYF. The CDR3 nucleotides read TGTGCCAGCAGTGCAGGAACAGGGAACCAAGAGACCCAGTACTTC.

The chain has TRBV28 and TRBJ1-6; D is unclear. Trimming stripped 10 bases from V and 4 bases from J, with 8 bases between. The CDR3 runs 12 residues. Germline assignment: CDR1 MDHEN and CDR2 SYDVKM. CDR3 in amino acids: CATTGYNSPLHF. CDR3 nucleotides: TGTGCCACTACGGGTTATAATTCACCCCTCCACTTT. The full variable domain, its missing parts supplied by reference TRBV28 and TRBJ1-6, is DVKVTQSSRYLVKRTGEKVFLECVQDMDHENMFWYRQDPGLGLRLIYFSYDVKMKEKGDIPEGYSVSREKKERFSLILESASTNQTSMYLCATTGYNSPLHFGNGTRLTVT.

In DNA, the CDR3 is TGTGCCAGCACCCGACACGGAGTTGGCAGAGACTATGGCTACACCTTC. It translates to CASTRHGVGRDYGYTF. V and J are TRBV6-5 and TRBJ1-2; D unclear. V lost 7 bases to trimming and J lost 3 bases, with 21 bases between them. The CDR3 is 16 residues long. Germline values: CDR1 MNHEY, CDR2 SVGAGI.

V is TRBV6-2 or TRBV6-3 and J is TRBJ2-5; the D call may be TRBD1 or TRBD2 (5 bases each). Trimming stripped 7 bases from V and 1 base from J, with 16 bases between. Germline assignment: CDR1 MNHEY and CDR2 SVGEGT. The CDR3 consists of 15 residues. This CDR3 is CASTFRGSTQETQYF. In nucleotides, the CDR3 is TGTGCCAGCACTTTTCGGGGCTCTACCCAAGAGACCCAGTACTTC.

The rearrangement joins TRBV12-3 or TRBV12-4 to TRBJ2-3, with D unclear. The CDR3 is made up of 11 amino acids. V lost 5 bases and J lost 6, with 6 bases in between. The CDR3 spells CASSTGDTQYF. The CDR3 nucleotides read TGTGCCAGCAGTACCGGTGATACGCAGTATTTT.

The chain's CDR3 is CASRNLSSYNEQFF. As DNA, the CDR3 is TGTGCCAGCAGAAACTTAAGCTCCTACAATGAGCAGTTCTTC. The chain links TRBV7-9 to TRBJ2-1, with no clear D. The V end lost 6 bases, the J end lost 0 bases, and 9 bases lay between the germline ends. Per the germline V gene, CDR1 is SEHNR and CDR2 is FQNEAQ (reference sequence). The CDR3 sequence is 14 residues long.

This clonotype was seen a few times. This chain connects TRBV27 to TRBJ2-7; 8 bases align to TRBD1. The length of the CDR3 is 16 residues. V dropped 5 bases and J dropped 4; count of bases not matched to a gene: 13. CDR1 and CDR2 (germline): MNHEY, SMNVEV (reference sequence). Written as DNA, the CDR3 is TGTGCCAGCAGTCCGCGGACAGGGCTTAAGGGATACGAGCAGTACTTC. This codes for CASSPRTGLKGYEQYF.

As DNA, the CDR3 is TGCAGTGCTAGAGATCGGGCGGGGGGGCTCTACAATGAGCAGTACTTC. As protein: CSARDRAGGLYNEQYF. The chain carries TRBV20-1 and TRBJ2-1; the match to TRBD2 covers 9 bases. The DNA end is more similar to TRBJ2-7, so the J call may be wrong. Germline CDR1 is DFQATT and CDR2 is SNEGSKA (reference sequence). The CDR3 runs to 16 residues.

The rearrangement links TRBV15 to TRBJ2-3; unclear D gene. V dropped 5 bases and J dropped 5 bases, with 8 bases sitting between them. Germline values: CDR1 LNHNV, CDR2 YYDKDF (reference sequence). This CDR3 is 12 amino acids long. For the CDR3, the DNA is TGTGCCACCAGCGGCGATGAAGATACGCAGTATTTT. This sequence encodes CATSGDEDTQYF.

Only a few counts were recorded for this clonotype. DNA of the CDR3: TGTGCCAGCAGCGTAGGAGATACGCAGTATTTT. It is translated as CASSVGDTQYF. The chain is built from TRBV9 and TRBJ2-3; D is uncertain. Germline-derived CDR1 and CDR2 are SGDLS and YYNGEE. The CDR3 sequence is 11 residues long. Trimming shortened V by 0 bases and J by 5 bases, and 1 base separated the two germline ends.

This clonotype was recorded a few times. V is TRBV20-1 and J is TRBJ1-1; D gene uncertain. CDR3 length: 11 amino acids. The germline V gene has CDR1 DFQATT and CDR2 SNEGSKA (reference sequence). V shed 0 bases and J shed 10 bases, with 9 bases lying between them. The CDR3 bases are TGCAGTGCTAGAGACGGAATTGGAGCTTTCTTT. As protein: CSARDGIGAFF.

The chain recombines TRBV2 with TRBJ2-7, with 8 nucleotides matching TRBD1. Trimming took 7 bases from V and 0 from J; bases not matched to a gene: 11. Germline loops: CDR1 SNHLY, CDR2 FYNNEI. The length of the CDR3 is 16 residues. The CDR3 DNA sequence: TGTGCCAGCAAAGGAACCGGGACAGGTGTCTCCTACGAGCAGTACTTC. It codes for CASKGTGTGVSYEQYF.

Only a few counts were recorded for this clonotype. This rearrangement joins TRBV4-2 to TRBJ2-3; 13 nucleotides align to TRBD2. V shed 1 base, J shed 3 bases, and the junction held 13 bases outside the gene matches. This CDR3 contains 20 residues. Germline V CDR1 and CDR2: LGHNA, YNFKEQ. CDR3 region: CASSQAGLAGIGGGTDTQYF. The DNA of the CDR3 is TGTGCCAGCAGCCAAGCGGGACTAGCGGGAATTGGGGGGGGTACAGATACGCAGTATTTT.

The chain couples TRBV6-2 or TRBV6-3 to TRBJ2-7, with D unclear. The germline V and J ends were trimmed by 0 bases and 4 bases, with 13 bases remaining between them. CDR3 length: 15 residues. Germline V lookup: CDR1 MNHEY, CDR2 SVGEGT. For the CDR3, the DNA is TGTGCCAGCAGTTACTCGGGCAGGACCCAATACGAGCAGTACTTC. Translating gives CASSYSGRTQYEQYF.

V is TRBV28 and J is TRBJ2-7, with 7 bases that match TRBD2. The DNA end favors TRBJ2-5, so the J call may be wrong. Germline CDR1 is MDHEN and CDR2 is SYDVKM. The CDR3 sequence is 14 residues long. CDR3 in DNA: TGTGCCAGCAACGGCCCGGGAGGTTCGGAGACCCAGTACTTC. Translation gives CASNGPGGSETQYF.

This clonotype was picked up many times. This chain uses TRBV7-2 with TRBJ2-3, with D maybe TRBD2 (6 bases). The V end was cut by 4 bases, the J end by 5 bases, with 16 bases between. The CDR3 covers 15 residues. CDR1 and CDR2 from the germline V gene are SGHTA and FQGNSA. For the CDR3, the DNA is TGTGCCAGCAGCTCTGCTGGGGGACTCGGAGATACGCAGTATTTT. Its translation is CASSSAGGLGDTQYF.

CDR3: CSASRQRSYEQYF. As DNA, the CDR3 is TGCAGTGCTAGCCGCCAGCGGAGTTACGAGCAGTACTTC. V is TRBV20-1 and J is TRBJ2-7, with a possible D match to TRBD2 (5 bases). CDR3 length: 13 residues. The ends were cut back, 3 bases at V and 4 bases at J, with 13 bases in the middle. The germline gives CDR1 DFQATT, CDR2 SNEGSKA (reference sequence).

This chain joins TRBV9 and TRBJ2-5, with 9 nucleotides matching TRBD1. The germline V gene has CDR1 SGDLS and CDR2 YYNGEE. This CDR3 spans 14 amino acids. J gave up 5 bases and V 3 bases, and 5 bases lay outside the gene matches. The CDR3 protein is CASSATGGRETQYF. In nucleotides, the CDR3 is TGTGCCAGCAGCGCCACAGGGGGCCGGGAGACCCAGTACTTC. The whole variable domain, filled in from reference TRBV9 and TRBJ2-5, reads DSGVTQTPKHLITATGQRVTLRCSPRSGDLSVYWYQQSLDQGLQFLIQYYNGEERAKGNILERFSAQQFPDLHSELNLSSLELGDSALYFCASSATGGRETQYFGPGTRLLVL.

The chain couples TRBV20-1 to TRBJ2-7; D possibly corresponds to TRBD1 (6 bases). The end of the DNA fits TRBJ2-5 better, so the J call may be wrong. Germline V gene sequence: CDR1 DFQATT, CDR2 SNEGSKA (reference sequence). The CDR3 runs 14 residues. DNA for the CDR3: TGCAGTGCCCAAAGAGGGGGAGCTTGGGAGACCCAGTACTTC. Encoded protein: CSAQRGGAWETQYF.

This clonotype has only a few counts. The chain recombines TRBV29-1 with TRBJ1-2, with a possible D match to TRBD1 (5 bases). Per germline, CDR1 SQVTM and CDR2 ANQGSEA. This CDR3 comprises 12 residues. The V end was cut by 6 bases, the J end by 7 bases, with 15 bases between. In DNA form, the CDR3 reads TGCAGCGTCGGGCACGCAGGGTCTGGCTACACCTTC. Protein sequence: CSVGHAGSGYTF.

This clonotype has more than one count but fewer than ten. This sequence joins TRBV7-3 and TRBJ2-1; D tentatively reads TRBD1 or TRBD2 (5 bases each). The germline V gene encodes CDR1 SGHTA and CDR2 FQGTGA. Deletions cut 1 base from V and 4 bases from J, with 8 bases between. CDR3 length equals 14 residues. CDR3 residues: CASSLRDGYNEQFF. The CDR3 bases are TGTGCCAGCAGCTTAAGGGACGGGTACAATGAGCAGTTCTTC.

In the case of this clonotype: A much larger clone differs from this one at a single base, so this may be a read error. The V call is TRBV20-1, the J call TRBJ2-7; no firm D call. Trimming removed 4 bases at V and 2 bases at J, with 9 bases between. Germline V gives CDR1 DFQATT, CDR2 SNEGSKA (reference sequence). The length of the CDR3 is 12 residues. CDR3 sequence (DNA): TGCAGTGCTAAACAGAGTCCCTACGAGCAGTACTTC. It encodes CSAKQSPYEQYF.

The J gene is TRBJ2-1, the V gene TRBV11-2; 13 nucleotides agree with TRBD2. The CDR3 consists of 20 residues. V dropped 0 bases and J dropped 0; count of bases not matched to a gene: 8. Per germline, CDR1 SGHAT and CDR2 FQNNGV. Here the CDR3 DNA reads TGTGCCAGCAGCTTAGATATGGGACTAGCGGGATATCACTCCTACAATGAGCAGTTCTTC. Its translation is CASSLDMGLAGYHSYNEQFF.

This chain joins TRBV9 and TRBJ2-4; a possible D gene is TRBD1 (5 bases). The J call is in doubt because the DNA end fits TRBJ2-7 better. Germline V CDR1 and CDR2: SGDLS, YYNGEE. This CDR3 is 15 amino acids long. The CDR3 sequence: CASSPRGTRVYEQYF. CDR3 DNA: TGTGCCAGCAGCCCCCGCGGCACCAGGGTTTACGAGCAGTACTTC.

This chain links TRBV11-2 with TRBJ2-7; 7 positions match TRBD2. This CDR3 comprises 14 residues. After removal of 4 bases from V and 1 base from J, the junction contained 4 bases not matched to a gene. From germline, CDR1 is SGHAT and CDR2 FQNNGV. CDR3 amino acids: CASSWGGESYEQYF. DNA for the CDR3: TGTGCCAGCAGCTGGGGGGGGGAGTCCTACGAGCAGTACTTC.